This section outlines one T cell receptor (beta chain) sequence together with its context. The data belong to a study of T cells in Graves' hyperthyroidism and ophthalmopathy. TCR beta CDR3 region amplification was performed from RNA transcripts. The HTBI primer set drove a first-round RT-PCR of the TCR CDR3. TCRdb reprocessed the multiplex PCR reads via MiXCR and lists one record per CDR3 protein. The sample shows 650,000 to 850,000 distinct CDR3 sequences, approximately 19% of them seen only once. The hyperthyroidism patients had all been newly diagnosed, and their disease duration was under 2 months. Their ages ranged from 18 to 65 years. The CDR3 consists of 14 residues. Germline assignment: CDR1 MGHDK and CDR2 SYGVNS. Losses at the gene ends were 8 bases for V and 3 bases for J; bases not matched to a gene: 3.

The sequenced sample consisted of blood. The genes are TRBV25-1 and TRBJ1-5; 11 bases are a match to TRBD1. The origin of this receptor is a woman in her fifties or sixties with Graves' hyperthyroidism that later progressed to Graves' ophthalmopathy. CDR3 nucleotide sequence: TGTGCCAGCGGGACAGGGGGTATCAATCAGCCCCAGCATTTT. Translation gives CASGTGGINQPQHF.